This section outlines one T cell receptor beta chain sequence together with its context. The antigen remains undetermined. This sample is drawn from a study of T cells expressing NK-cell markers. TCRdb re-called the 5' RACE reads and catalogs CDR3 proteins one per entry, DNA excluded. This listing includes about 370,000 distinct CDR3 sequences. Study findings and constraints: The CD3+CD56-NKG2C+ fraction of a handful of donors was likewise dominated by these clonotypes.

The CDR3 consists of 14 residues. The V gene's germline CDR1 is SGHRS and CDR2 YFSETQ. The chain recombines TRBV5-1 with TRBJ2-1; TCRdb's D call of TRBD2 is untestable without DNA. The sequencing input was blood T cells: a sorted CD56 or NKG2C T cell subset, CD4+ or CD8+ T cells, or bulk PBMC T cells (not recorded which). The TCR was taken from a woman in her 50s in good health. CDR3 in amino acids: CASSPFSGNNEQFF.